The following is a T cell receptor beta chain sequence with its context. These data belong to a study of blood T cell repertoires in COVID-19. This CDR3 region has 14 residues. CDR1 is MDHEN, CDR2 SYDVKM, per germline. With 8 bases clipped from V and 3 bases from J, the junction kept 8 bases outside the gene matches. Sequenced by immunoSEQ multiplex PCR; TCRdb stores in-frame clones only, minus some. The sample has roughly 76,000 clones, 91% seen once. The sequenced sample was peripheral blood. The gene calls are TRBV28 and TRBJ1-2; 8 nucleotides line up with TRBD1. The TCR comes from a woman aged 55-70 years with active COVID-19. CDR3 DNA sequence: TGTGCCAGCGGACCACAGGGGGAAGACTATGGCTACACCTTC. Translation gives CASGPQGEDYGYTF.